This T cell receptor (beta chain) was found in a study of CD8+ T cells in alopecia areata. Study conclusions and caveats: In scalp and blood during tofacitinib, many expanded lesional clones persisted. Scalp sample data also include resident alphabeta T cells from normal skin.

The treatment: oral pan-JAK inhibitor, 5-10 mg twice daily. Note on this clone: The antigen remains unidentified.

The authors extracted RNA and reverse transcribed it into cDNA as the sequencing template. Generated by immunoSEQ multiplex PCR, the TCRdb table keeps only in-frame clones and is missing some. The table records a few hundred thousand clones, approximately 60% of them present only once. The receptor comes from a human donor with alopecia areata. The sample in question was CD4+ T cells sorted from blood, obtained around week 53, from a patient treated with tofacitinib.

The CDR3 region is CASSPGQGREQYF. CDR3 nucleotide sequence: TGTGCCAGCAGCCCAGGACAGGGACGGGAGCAGTACTTC. The V gene is TRBV11-2, the J gene TRBJ2-7, with 8 nucleotides matching TRBD1. The V and J ends lost 5 bases and 7 bases, in that order; junction bases with no gene match: 7. CDR1 SGHAT and CDR2 FQNNGV come from the germline V gene. This CDR3 contains 13 residues.